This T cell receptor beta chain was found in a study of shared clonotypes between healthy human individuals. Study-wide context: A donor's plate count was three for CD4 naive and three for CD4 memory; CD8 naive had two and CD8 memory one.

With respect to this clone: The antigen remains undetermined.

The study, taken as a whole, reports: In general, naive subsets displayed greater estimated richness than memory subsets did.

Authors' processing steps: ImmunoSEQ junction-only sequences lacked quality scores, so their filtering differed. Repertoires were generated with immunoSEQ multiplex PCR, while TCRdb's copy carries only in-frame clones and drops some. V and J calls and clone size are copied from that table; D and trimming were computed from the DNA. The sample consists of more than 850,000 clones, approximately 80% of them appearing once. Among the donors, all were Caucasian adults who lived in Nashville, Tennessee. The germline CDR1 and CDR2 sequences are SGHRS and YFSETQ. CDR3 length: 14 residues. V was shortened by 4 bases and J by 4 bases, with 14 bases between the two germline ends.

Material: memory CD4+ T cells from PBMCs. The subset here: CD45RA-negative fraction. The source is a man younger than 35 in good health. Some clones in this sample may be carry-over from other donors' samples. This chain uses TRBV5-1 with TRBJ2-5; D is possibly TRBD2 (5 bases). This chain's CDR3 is CASSPVAGSETQYF. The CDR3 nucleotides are TGCGCCAGCAGCCCGGTGGCGGGCTCAGAGACCCAGTACTTC. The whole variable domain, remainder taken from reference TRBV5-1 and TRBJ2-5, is KAGVTQTPRYLIKTRGQQVTLSCSPISGHRSVSWYQQTPGQGLQFLFEYFSETQRNKGNFPGRFSGRQFSNSRSEMNVSTLELGDSALYLCASSPVAGSETQYFGPGTRLLVL.